The source of this T cell receptor (beta chain) is a study of beta chain features in type 1 diabetes. Germline CDR1 SGHTA, CDR2 FQGNSA. The CDR3 length is 15 residues. The V end was cut by 5 bases, the J end by 11 bases, with 22 bases between. Reverse transcribing all isolated RNA meant expressed TCRB transcripts were sequenced. Sequencing used immunoSEQ multiplex PCR; TCRdb keeps in-frame clones, though not all of them. The data show just over 450,000 clones, about 29% seen once. Sequenced input: naive CD4+ T cells from blood. The receptor was derived from a man aged 18 to 30 in good health. This chain links TRBV7-2 with TRBJ1-5; D unclear. As DNA, the CDR3 is TGTGCCAGCAGCCGGATCGGGGAATCTAGCGCTTCCCAGCATTTT. Its protein is CASSRIGESSASQHF.